This TCR beta chain derives from a study of identical twins. Trimming cost V 4 bases and J 4 bases; bases outside gene matches: 8. CDR3 length equals 14 residues. Looked up from germline, CDR1 is SQVTM and CDR2 is ANQGSEA. This clonotype was counted many times. Unique molecular identifiers were present on the cDNA, and a universal primer site came from template switching. One entry per CDR3 protein results from TCRdb running MiXCR on the 5' RACE reads. The table lists roughly 250,000 distinct CDR3 sequences, around 15% of them singletons. Source material: memory (CD45RO+) T cells sorted from blood. The receptor's source is a woman younger than 35 in good health. V and J are TRBV29-1 and TRBJ2-3; 7 positions agree with TRBD2. The CDR3 is CSVGRRERADTQYF. The CDR3 DNA follows: TGCAGCGTTGGTCGGCGGGAGCGTGCAGATACGCAGTATTTT.